Below, one T cell receptor beta chain is given with its context. The data belong to a study of tumor-infiltrating lymphocytes in primary liver carcinoma. cDNA specific to TCR beta was made from around 470 ng of total RNA, with a constant-region primer employed for priming. Three-round nested multiplex PCR performed with slightly modified ARM-PCR produced the TCR beta libraries. Primers for the first two PCR rounds were TRBV1-TRBV30 forward primers and a C-beta reverse primer (roughly 9 cycles per round). One entry per CDR3 protein results from TCRdb running MiXCR on the multiplex PCR reads. Here the sample spans approximately 210,000 distinct CDR3 sequences, less than 70% being singletons. Germline DNA was also extracted, and blood RNA derived from unsorted whole blood. This CDR3 has 13 amino acids. V was pared by 4 bases and J by 7 bases, with 16 bases between. In germline, CDR1 is SQVTM, CDR2 ANQGSEA.

This TCR was sampled from a woman aged 60-70 years with primary liver carcinoma and hepatitis B virus infection. The chain is built from TRBV29-1 and TRBJ1-2; D is ambiguous. The sequencing input was peripheral blood. In DNA form, the CDR3 reads TGCAGCGTTGGAGACCGGACGATGGGTGGCTACACCTTC. Translating it yields CSVGDRTMGGYTF.